This T cell receptor (beta chain) was sequenced in a study of T cell responses to AZD1222 COVID-19 vaccine. The study's findings and limits: All repertoire sampling was performed exclusively after the peak T cell response. With two AZD1222 doses given, Spike-specific TCR breadth and depth both rose. At baseline, seropositivity was found in only a handful of AZD1222 recipients.

On this clone itself: Its cognate antigen is unknown.

Whether given at about 4 or about 12 weeks, second doses were pooled. The CDR3 is 16 residues long. CDR1 and CDR2 (germline): DFQATT, SNEGSKA (reference sequence). The V gene end was trimmed by 3 bases and the J gene end by 4 bases; junction bases not matched to a gene: 12. Assay: immunoSEQ multiplex PCR; the TCRdb copy retains only in-frame clones and omits some. The sample consists of 150,000 or so clones, 80% to 95% of them appearing once. The sequencing used peripheral blood, collected 28 days after the second AZD1222 dose. The chain combines TRBV20-1 with TRBJ2-5, with TRBD2 identical over 9 bases. The receptor was derived from an adult who received the AZD1222 COVID-19 vaccine. CDR3 sequence reads: CSASEPRAGGLETQYF. CDR3 DNA: TGCAGTGCTAGTGAGCCTCGGGCGGGGGGGTTAGAGACCCAGTACTTC.